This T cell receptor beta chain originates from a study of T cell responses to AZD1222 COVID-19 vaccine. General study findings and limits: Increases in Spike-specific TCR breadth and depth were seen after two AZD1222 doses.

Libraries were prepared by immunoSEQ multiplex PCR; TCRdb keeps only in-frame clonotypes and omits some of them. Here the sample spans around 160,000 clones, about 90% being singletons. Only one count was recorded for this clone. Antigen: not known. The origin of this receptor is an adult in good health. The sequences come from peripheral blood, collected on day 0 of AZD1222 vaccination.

The CDR3 region has the DNA TGTGCCAGCAGTTTATCCCGTTGGGGGGGAGCTGGGGCCAACGTCCTGACTTTC. This gives the protein CASSLSRWGGAGANVLTF. This sequence joins TRBV27 and TRBJ2-6; 7 bases map to TRBD2. The CDR3 runs 18 residues. Germline values: CDR1 MNHEY, CDR2 SMNVEV (reference sequence). Unmatched junction bases numbered 7, after V lost 0 bases and J lost 2 bases.